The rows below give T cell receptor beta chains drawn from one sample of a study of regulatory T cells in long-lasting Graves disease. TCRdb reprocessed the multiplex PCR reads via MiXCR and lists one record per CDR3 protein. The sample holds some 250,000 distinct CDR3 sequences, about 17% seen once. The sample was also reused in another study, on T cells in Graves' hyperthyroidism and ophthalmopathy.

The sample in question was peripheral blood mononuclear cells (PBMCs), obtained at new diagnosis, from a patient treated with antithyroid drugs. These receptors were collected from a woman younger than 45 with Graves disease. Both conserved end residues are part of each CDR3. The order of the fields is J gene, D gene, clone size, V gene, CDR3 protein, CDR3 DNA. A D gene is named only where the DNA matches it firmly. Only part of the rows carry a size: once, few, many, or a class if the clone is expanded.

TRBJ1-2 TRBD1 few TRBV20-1 CSARDPPGGGYTF TGCAGTGCTAGAGATCCCCCAGGGGGAGGCTACACCTTC
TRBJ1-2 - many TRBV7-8 CASSGTGNRDHGYTF TGTGCCAGCAGCGGCACGGGGAACAGGGACCATGGCTACACCTTC
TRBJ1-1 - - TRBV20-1 CSARDGGGGTEAFF TGCAGTGCTAGAGATGGTGGGGGGGGCACTGAAGCTTTCTTT
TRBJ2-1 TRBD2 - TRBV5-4 CASSLWAGGAYNEQFF TGTGCCAGCAGCTTGTGGGCGGGGGGAGCTTACAATGAGCAGTTCTTC
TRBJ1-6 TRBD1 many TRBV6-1 CASRPSLTGANNSPLHF TGTGCCAGCAGACCCAGCCTGACAGGGGCCAATAATTCACCCCTCCACTTT
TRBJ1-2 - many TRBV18 CASSPGMGSGYTF TGTGCCAGCTCACCAGGAATGGGCTCTGGCTACACCTTC
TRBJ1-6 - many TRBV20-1 CSARRDHNSPLHF TGCAGTGCTAGAAGGGACCATAATTCACCCCTCCACTTT
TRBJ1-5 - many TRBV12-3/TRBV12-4 CASSRLNQPQHF TGTGCCAGCAGTCGACTGAATCAGCCCCAGCATTTT
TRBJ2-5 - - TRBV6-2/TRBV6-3 CASSRIPRDSQETQYF TGTGCCAGCAGTCGGATCCCTCGCGACAGCCAAGAGACCCAGTACTTC
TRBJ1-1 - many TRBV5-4 CASSTDVRNTEAFF TGTGCCAGCAGCACGGACGTCAGGAACACTGAAGCTTTCTTT
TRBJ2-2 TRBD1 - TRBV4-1 CASSHRTGSTGELFF TGCGCCAGCAGCCATCGGACAGGGAGCACCGGGGAGCTGTTTTTT
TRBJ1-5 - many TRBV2 CAGGAQGSRQPQHF TGTGCCGGGGGGGCACAGGGATCCAGGCAGCCCCAGCATTTT
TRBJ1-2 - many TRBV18 CASSPEGGNGYNYGYTF TGTGCCAGCTCACCTGAGGGGGGGAACGGCTATAACTATGGCTACACCTTC
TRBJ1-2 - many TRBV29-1 CSVDSPGYTF TGCAGCGTTGACAGCCCAGGCTACACCTTC
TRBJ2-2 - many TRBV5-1 CASSLIGTDTGELFF TGTGCCAGCAGCTTGATAGGGACCGACACCGGGGAGCTGTTTTTT
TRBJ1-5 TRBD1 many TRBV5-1 CASSLGTGHTREPQHF TGCGCCAGCAGCTTAGGGACAGGGCACACAAGGGAGCCCCAGCATTTT
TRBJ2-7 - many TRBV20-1 CSASQSYEQYF TGCAGTGCCTCACAGTCCTACGAGCAGTACTTC
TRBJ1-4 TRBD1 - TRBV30 CAWGSTGGKLFF TGTGCCTGGGGGAGCACAGGGGGAAAACTGTTTTTT
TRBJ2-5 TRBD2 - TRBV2 CASTERSGGLLQETQYF TGTGCCAGCACCGAGAGGAGCGGGGGGCTGCTACAAGAGACCCAGTACTTC
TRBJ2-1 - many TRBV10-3 CAIKGYESYNEQFF TGTGCCATCAAAGGATATGAATCCTACAATGAGCAGTTCTTC
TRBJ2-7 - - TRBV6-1 CASSVVRGAYEQYF TGTGCCAGCAGTGTTGTCAGGGGGGCCTACGAGCAGTACTTC
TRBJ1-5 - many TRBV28 CASTGGLSNQPQHF TGTGCCAGCACCGGGGGCTTAAGCAATCAGCCCCAGCATTTT
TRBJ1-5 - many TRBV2 CASSRDNQPQHF TGTGCCAGCTCTCGGGACAATCAGCCCCAGCATTTT
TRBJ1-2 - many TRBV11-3 CASIRGLNKRYTF TGTGCCAGCATCCGAGGGCTAAATAAGCGCTACACCTTC
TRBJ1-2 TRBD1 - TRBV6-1 CASSTQGQGAPGYTF TGTGCCAGCAGTACTCAGGGACAGGGTGCGCCTGGCTACACCTTC
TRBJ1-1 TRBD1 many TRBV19 CASRKPGQGAVGTEAFF TGTGCCAGTAGAAAACCGGGACAGGGGGCTGTGGGCACTGAAGCTTTCTTT
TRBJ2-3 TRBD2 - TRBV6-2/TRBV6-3 CASSLTGLAGTRTDTQYF TGTGCCAGCAGTCTTACGGGACTAGCGGGAACCCGCACAGATACGCAGTATTTT
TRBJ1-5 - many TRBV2 CASSELAGGSNQPQHF TGTGCCAGCAGTGAACTCGCAGGAGGGAGCAATCAGCCCCAGCATTTT
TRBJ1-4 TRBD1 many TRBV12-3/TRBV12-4 CASSEGAYNEKLFF TGTGCCAGCAGTGAGGGGGCTTATAATGAAAAACTGTTTTTT
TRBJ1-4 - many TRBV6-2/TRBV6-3 CATMGGEKLFF TGTGCCACCATGGGGGGGGAAAAACTGTTTTTT
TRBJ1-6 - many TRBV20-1 CSARARTYNSPLHF TGCAGTGCACGAGCGCGCACCTATAATTCACCCCTCCACTTT
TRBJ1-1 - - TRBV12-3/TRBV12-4 CASREQGYGTEAFF TGTGCCAGCAGGGAACAGGGATATGGCACTGAAGCTTTCTTT
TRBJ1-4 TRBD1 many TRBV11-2 CASSSGQLNEKLFF TGTGCCAGCAGCTCGGGACAGCTAAATGAAAAACTGTTTTTT
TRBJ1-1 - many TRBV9 CASSVGSTTEAFF TGTGCCAGCAGCGTAGGTTCGACCACTGAAGCTTTCTTT
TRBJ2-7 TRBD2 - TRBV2 CASSSRSRTSGGYEQYF TGTGCCAGCAGCAGCAGGAGCAGGACTAGCGGGGGATACGAGCAGTACTTC
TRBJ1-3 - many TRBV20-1 CSARYGLDGNTIYF TGCAGTGCTAGGTATGGGCTAGATGGAAACACCATATATTTT
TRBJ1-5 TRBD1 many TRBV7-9 CAGQGTGEGQPQHF TGTGCCGGGCAGGGGACAGGTGAGGGACAGCCCCAGCATTTT
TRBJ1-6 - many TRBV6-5 CASSYFDTSSYNSPLHF TGTGCCAGCAGTTACTTCGACACCAGCTCCTATAATTCACCCCTCCACTTT
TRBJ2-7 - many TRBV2 CASRAAVWQGSYEQYF TGTGCCAGCAGGGCCGCCGTGTGGCAGGGAAGCTACGAGCAGTACTTC
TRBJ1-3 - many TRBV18 CASSLSDSGNTIYF TGTGCCAGCTCCCTCTCCGACTCTGGAAACACCATATATTTT
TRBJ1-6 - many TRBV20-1 CSARLWSSNSPLHF TGCAGTGCTAGATTATGGTCCTCCAATTCACCCCTCCACTTT
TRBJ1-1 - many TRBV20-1 CSARDQNRYTEAFF TGCAGTGCTAGAGATCAGAACAGATACACTGAAGCTTTCTTT